This passage covers 19 T cell receptor beta chains from one sample sequenced in a study of cytomegalovirus exposure and HLA in healthy donors. PCR employed 60 Vbeta and 13 Jbeta primers. Here immunoSEQ multiplex PCR was the method, and the copy in TCRdb shows in-frame clones only, minus some. The sample carries 110,000 or so clones, under 80% recorded once. Sequencing was carried out using PBMCs. Receptors were obtained from a woman between 50 and 59 years old in good health and CMV-seropositive.

This chain joins TRBV5-1 and TRBJ1-1, with D maybe TRBD1 (6 bases). Germline V gene lookup returns CDR1 SGHRS and CDR2 YFSETQ. This CDR3 has 13 amino acids. V gave up 5 bases and J gave up 4 bases, with 12 bases separating them. In nucleotides, the CDR3 is TGCGCCAGCAGAATAGGGGGTTCCACTGAAGCTTTCTTT. Residues: CASRIGGSTEAFF.

This clone was counted a few times. The chain is built from TRBV10-3 and TRBJ2-2; D remains ambiguous. The germline gives CDR1 ENHRY, CDR2 SYGVKD. This CDR3 region has 13 residues. V was clipped by 2 bases and J by 7 bases, with 8 bases between them. The CDR3, as DNA: TGTGCCATCAGTGAGCCGGCGGTCGGGGAGCTGTTTTTT. This codes for CAISEPAVGELFF.

A single count supports this clone. The chain has TRBV21-1 and TRBJ2-1; the table names TRBD1, a call not compared with the DNA. TRBV21-1 is a pseudogene. The CDR3 sequence is 15 residues long. The CDR3 region is CASSSRDRGYNEQFF. CDR3 in DNA: TGTGCCAGCAGCAGCCGGGACAGGGGCTACAATGAGCAGTTCTTC.

The rearrangement uses TRBV5-1 and TRBJ2-1, with D possibly being TRBD2 (6 bases). Trimming removed 1 base at V and 0 bases at J, with 11 bases between. There are 16 residues in the CDR3. CDR1 is SGHRS, CDR2 YFSETQ, per germline. The CDR3 DNA reads as TGCGCCAGCAGCTTGATGGGGCGGGACTCCTACAATGAGCAGTTCTTC. It specifies CASSLMGRDSYNEQFF.

This clone was detected only once. The chain carries TRBV14 and TRBJ1-6; D remains ambiguous. V dropped 5 bases and J dropped 13 bases, with 15 bases sitting between them. This CDR3 has 13 amino acids. The germline CDR1 and CDR2 sequences are SGHDN and FVKESK. The CDR3 protein is CASSGRTLEPLHF. The CDR3 bases are TGTGCCAGCAGCGGGAGGACTTTGGAGCCCCTCCACTTT.

This clone was recorded only once. CDR3 nucleotide sequence: TGCGCCAGCAGCCCTACAGGGAGTGGGTCTAATGAAAAACTGTTTTTT. Residues: CASSPTGSGSNEKLFF. V and J are TRBV5-1 and TRBJ1-4; TRBD1 might be the D (6 bases). Germline loops: CDR1 SGHRS, CDR2 YFSETQ. This CDR3 contains 16 residues. Trimming took off 4 bases at V and 3 bases at J, with 16 bases between the two ends.

This sequence joins TRBV20-1 and TRBJ2-7; D uncertain. Germline V gene data show CDR1 as DFQATT and CDR2 as SNEGSKA (reference sequence). The CDR3 runs 11 residues. The germline V and J ends were trimmed by 3 bases and 5 bases, with 8 bases remaining between them. CDR3 coding DNA: TGCAGTGCTAGCGAGGTCCACGAGCAGTACTTC. Protein product: CSASEVHEQYF.

The V call is TRBV11-3, the J call TRBJ2-2; D possibly corresponds to TRBD2 (6 bases). This CDR3 is built from 14 residues. In germline, CDR1 is SGHNT, CDR2 YENEEA. Trimming removed 5 bases from V and 2 bases from J, with 9 bases in between. CDR3 in amino acids: CASSTTSNTGELFF. CDR3 DNA sequence: TGTGCCAGCAGCACGACTAGTAACACCGGGGAGCTGTTTTTT.

In its sample, this clone was seen once. The chain has TRBV18 and TRBJ2-5; tentative D call: TRBD1 (6 bases). The CDR3 is 15 amino acids. With 0 bases removed from V and 5 bases from J, the gap between germline ends came to 13 bases. The germline V gene has CDR1 KGHSH and CDR2 LQKENI. Here the CDR3 reads CASSPPSGDGETQYF. The CDR3 bases are TGTGCCAGCTCACCACCGTCAGGGGATGGGGAGACCCAGTACTTC.

This clone was detected a few times. This sequence joins TRBV19 and TRBJ2-5; D possibly corresponds to TRBD1 (6 bases). The CDR3 length is 16 residues. Germline lookup yields CDR1 LNHDA and CDR2 SQIVND (reference sequence). The V and J ends lost 1 base and 5 bases respectively, with 17 bases between them. In DNA form, the CDR3 reads TGTGCCAGTAGTATAGGCTACGGACAGCCGGGGGAGACCCAGTACTTC. Translated, it gives CASSIGYGQPGETQYF. Looking up the rest from reference TRBV19 and TRBJ2-5 gives the full variable domain: DGGITQSPKYLFRKEGQNVTLSCEQNLNHDAMYWYRQDPGQGLRLIYYSQIVNDFQKGDIAEGYSVSREKKESFPLTVTSAQKNPTAFYLCASSIGYGQPGETQYFGPGTRLLVL.

The rearrangement joins TRBV5-1 to TRBJ2-1, with 10 bases matching TRBD2. Germline lookup yields CDR1 SGHRS and CDR2 YFSETQ. This CDR3 region has 17 residues. Trimming at V came to 4 bases and at J to 0 bases, leaving 7 bases not matched to a gene. For the CDR3, the DNA is TGCGCCAGCAGCCCCGGACTAGCGGACGGCTCCTACAATGAGCAGTTCTTC. Protein sequence: CASSPGLADGSYNEQFF.

The sample holds a few counts of this clone. The gene calls are TRBV19 and TRBJ2-3; D is possibly TRBD2 (5 bases). CDR1 LNHDA and CDR2 SQIVND come from the germline V gene (reference sequence). V was clipped by 5 bases and J by 1 base, with 13 bases between them. The CDR3 is 15 residues long. The CDR3 DNA reads as TGTGCCAGTAGTGACGGGGTTAGGGGCACAGATACGCAGTATTTT. Translated, it gives CASSDGVRGTDTQYF.

This chain connects TRBV7-2 to TRBJ2-5, with D hard to call. Germline CDR1 and CDR2: SGHTA and FQGNSA. The CDR3 is 15 residues long. Trimming took 1 base from V and 2 from J, leaving 11 bases between them. The chain's CDR3 is CASSLGAGTQETQYF. CDR3 coding DNA: TGTGCCAGCAGCTTAGGGGCAGGTACACAAGAGACCCAGTACTTC.

This clone was seen a single time. The CDR3 loop is CASSSRGVGSSNYGYTF. CDR3 nucleotide sequence: TGTGCCAGCAGTTCCCGGGGGGTAGGGAGCTCTAACTATGGCTACACCTTC. The genes are TRBV27 and TRBJ1-2; TRBD1 might be the D (5 bases). V gave up 4 bases and J gave up 0 bases, with 18 bases separating them. Per the germline V gene, CDR1 is MNHEY and CDR2 is SMNVEV (reference sequence). CDR3 length: 17 amino acids.

V and J are TRBV4-3 and TRBJ2-7; D unclear. The V gene's germline CDR1 is LGHNA and CDR2 YSLEER. There are 15 residues in the CDR3. V dropped 0 bases and J dropped 2 bases, with 11 bases sitting between them. The CDR3 loop is CASSQEYAYPYEQYF. CDR3 sequence (DNA): TGCGCCAGCAGCCAAGAATACGCCTACCCCTACGAGCAGTACTTC.

The genes are TRBV2 and TRBJ1-5; possibly TRBD1 for D (6 bases). The V end lost 3 bases, the J end lost 10 bases, and 19 bases lay between the germline ends. The CDR3 totals 15 residues. Germline assignment: CDR1 SNHLY and CDR2 FYNNEI. This chain's CDR3 is CASSDRQGRLGPQHF. The DNA for the CDR3 is TGTGCCAGCAGTGATCGGCAGGGGCGCCTGGGACCCCAGCATTTT.

The chain links TRBV15 to TRBJ1-1; TRBD1 matches at 8 bases. The CDR3 has 16 amino acids. V was pared by 0 bases and J by 3 bases, with 6 bases of the junction left unmatched. In germline, CDR1 is LNHNV, CDR2 YYDKDF (reference sequence). The CDR3 loop reads CATSRDQTGEDTEAFF. CDR3 DNA sequence: TGTGCCACCAGCAGAGACCAGACAGGGGAGGACACTGAAGCTTTCTTT.

V gene TRBV2 combines with J gene TRBJ2-1, with TRBD2 as a possible D gene (6 bases). The CDR3 covers 16 residues. Trimming cost V 4 bases and J 1 base, with 14 bases left between them. Germline V CDR1 and CDR2: SNHLY, FYNNEI. CDR3 DNA: TGTGCCAGCAGTGTCACCTGGGACTTTTCCTACAATGAGCAGTTCTTC. Translation: CASSVTWDFSYNEQFF.

The gene calls are TRBV4-3 and TRBJ2-3, with a tentative D call TRBD1 (6 bases). The CDR3 runs to 16 residues. The ends were cut back, 0 bases at V and 3 bases at J, with 13 bases in the middle. CDR1 is LGHNA, CDR2 YSLEER, per germline. Written as DNA, the CDR3 is TGCGCCAGCAGCCAAGAATTTTTGAGGGGGACAGATACGCAGTATTTT. As protein: CASSQEFLRGTDTQYF.